These 5 T cell receptor beta chains were sequenced from one sample in a study of T cells in localized non-small cell lung cancer. TCRdb's table, derived via immunoSEQ multiplex PCR, lists solely in-frame clones and lacks some. This sample has 25,000 to 35,000 clones, with roughly 94% found just once. The sequenced sample was peripheral blood, obtained before any cancer treatment. The receptors were sampled from a woman aged 40-75 years with stage I lung adenocarcinoma.

The V call is TRBV6-1, the J call TRBJ2-1, with 9 nucleotides matching TRBD2. V shed 3 bases and J 3 bases; nucleotides not matched to a gene: 0. The length of the CDR3 is 14 residues. Germline CDR1 and CDR2: MNHNS and SASEGT. CDR3 DNA: TGTGCCAGCAGTGAGCGGGGGGGCTACAATGAGCAGTTCTTC. Translation: CASSERGGYNEQFF.

This sequence joins TRBV5-1 and TRBJ2-7; 9 bases are a match to TRBD1. The length of the CDR3 is 14 residues. J lost 7 bases, V lost 4 bases, and 9 bases had no gene match. The germline gives CDR1 SGHRS, CDR2 YFSETQ. This CDR3 reads CASSKKQGAGEQYF. CDR3 DNA sequence: TGCGCCAGCAGCAAAAAACAGGGGGCGGGAGAGCAGTACTTC.

The genes are TRBV7-2 and TRBJ2-7, with a tentative D call TRBD1 (5 bases). CDR1 is SGHTA, CDR2 FQGNSA, per germline. The V and J ends lost 5 bases and 3 bases respectively, with 17 bases between them. The CDR3 extends over 15 amino acids. The DNA of the CDR3 is TGTGCCAGCAGCCCGCGGACACGAAATAGCTACGAGCAGTACTTC. This codes for CASSPRTRNSYEQYF.

The chain links TRBV9 to TRBJ2-5, with TRBD2 identical over 12 bases. The CDR3 totals 17 residues. Germline-derived CDR1 and CDR2 are SGDLS and YYNGEE. With V trimmed by 2 bases and J by 2 bases, 7 bases remained unmatched. CDR3 nucleotides: TGTGCCAGCAGCGTCTCGACTAGCGGGAGCGGTCAAGAGACCCAGTACTTC. Its protein is CASSVSTSGSGQETQYF.

V gene TRBV7-9 combines with J gene TRBJ2-1; possible D gene TRBD1, 6 bases. The CDR3 is 16 residues long. Germline V gene data show CDR1 as SEHNR and CDR2 as FQNEAQ (reference sequence). With 5 bases removed from V and 8 bases from J, the gap between germline ends came to 22 bases. The CDR3 DNA reads TGTGCCAGCAGCCCAAGGGGGAGAGGGGTCGGCGATGAGCAGTTCTTC. Its translation: CASSPRGRGVGDEQFF.